This T cell receptor beta chain derives from a study of T cell responses to AZD1222 COVID-19 vaccine. Germline V gives CDR1 MDHEN, CDR2 SYDVKM. This CDR3 region has 15 residues. The V gene end was trimmed by 6 bases and the J gene end by 7 bases; junction bases not matched to a gene: 9. Method: immunoSEQ multiplex PCR; TCRdb's copy keeps in-frame clones and lacks some. The sample has over 100,000 clones, more than 75% seen once. Comment on this clone: Its target is not known.

Study-level results: Breadth and depth of Spike-specific TCRs rose after two AZD1222 doses. Sampling captured repertoires only after the peak T cell response. Of the AZD1222 recipients, only 5 to 7 were seropositive at baseline. Mostly white British, mostly female donors; authors suggested clonal diversity may be underestimated.

Here the sequenced sample was peripheral blood, taken 28 days after the second AZD1222 dose. The rearrangement uses TRBV28 and TRBJ2-1; 10 nucleotides align to TRBD2. The TCR sequence derives from an adult who received the AZD1222 COVID-19 vaccine. CDR3 nucleotide sequence: TGTGCCAGCAGCTCCCCAGCGGGAGGGATGAATGAGCAGTTCTTC. As protein: CASSSPAGGMNEQFF.